Following are 21 T cell receptor beta chains from one sample sequenced in a study of Ad26.COV2.S vaccination and SARS-CoV-2 variants. TCRdb's table, derived via immunoSEQ multiplex PCR, lists solely in-frame clones and lacks some. The sample includes roughly 500,000 clones, about 88% of them seen just once. The treatment was: roughly 18 received Ad26.COV2.S at low or high dose, single or two shots; five or six received placebo; per-sample allocation not given. Each sample was drawn 63 days after the first injection (of vaccine or placebo). This specimen was peripheral blood, taken in a trial of Ad26.COV2.S vaccine versus placebo. These receptors were collected from a person between 18 and 59 years old who received the Ad26.COV2.S COVID-19 vaccine or a placebo.

The V call is TRBV4-1, the J call TRBJ2-2; the D gene is possibly TRBD1 (5 bases). Germline V gene data show CDR1 as MGHRA and CDR2 as YSYEKL. The CDR3 consists of 16 residues. The ends were cut back, 2 bases at V and 6 bases at J, with 16 bases in the middle. CDR3 coding DNA: TGCGCCAGCAGCCAAATAAGGGGCCCAGCCCCCGGGGAGCTGTTTTTT. This translates into CASSQIRGPAPGELFF.

V and J are TRBV7-8 and TRBJ1-3; a possible D gene is TRBD1 (6 bases). V was pared by 5 bases and J by 0 bases, with 17 bases between. Germline lookup yields CDR1 SGHVS and CDR2 FQNEAQ. The CDR3 is 17 residues long. The CDR3 bases are TGTGCCAGCAGCCCAGGGGTTGGGCCACTCTCTGGAAACACCATATATTTT. This gives the protein CASSPGVGPLSGNTIYF. The full variable domain, its missing parts supplied by reference TRBV7-8 and TRBJ1-3, is GAGVSQSPRYKVAKRGQDVALRCDPISGHVSLFWYQQALGQGPEFLTYFQNEAQLDKSGLPSDRFFAERPEGSVSTLKIQRTQQEDSAVYLCASSPGVGPLSGNTIYFGEGSWLTVV.

This clone came up once. V gene TRBV2 combines with J gene TRBJ2-3; 7 bases line up with TRBD1. From germline, CDR1 is SNHLY and CDR2 FYNNEI. The CDR3 runs 19 residues. V was pared by 2 bases and J by 1 base, with 15 bases of the junction left unmatched. The CDR3 is CASSEYISGQGDGTDTQYF. The CDR3 nucleotides read TGTGCCAGCAGTGAATATATCTCTGGGCAGGGGGATGGCACAGATACGCAGTATTTT.

The chain has TRBV11-2 and TRBJ2-2; 10 bases agree with TRBD1. Germline V CDR1 and CDR2: SGHAT, FQNNGV. The length of the CDR3 is 18 residues. Trimming took 0 bases from V and 0 from J; bases not matched to a gene: 4. The CDR3: CASSLDGGTGANTGELFF. Here the CDR3 DNA reads TGTGCCAGCAGCTTAGATGGAGGGACAGGGGCGAACACCGGGGAGCTGTTTTTT. The full variable domain, completed using reference TRBV11-2 and TRBJ2-2, is EAGVAQSPRYKIIEKRQSVAFWCNPISGHATLYWYQQILGQGPKLLIQFQNNGVVDDSQLPKDRFSAERLKGVDSTLKIQPAKLEDSAVYLCASSLDGGTGANTGELFFGEGSRLTVL.

V and J are TRBV4-3 and TRBJ2-1, with D possibly being TRBD2 (5 bases). Germline CDR1 LGHNA, CDR2 YSLEER. V lost 3 bases, J lost 4 bases, and 13 bases lay in between. The CDR3 length is 15 residues. The CDR3 here is CASSHRNEGYNEQFF. The CDR3 nucleotides are TGCGCCAGCAGCCACAGAAACGAGGGTTACAATGAGCAGTTCTTC.

J is TRBJ2-1 and V is TRBV5-1, with D perhaps matching TRBD2 (6 bases). The CDR3 totals 14 residues. Germline CDR1 and CDR2: SGHRS and YFSETQ. With 1 base removed from V and 13 bases from J, the gap between germline ends came to 18 bases. The CDR3 nucleotides read TGCGCCAGCAGCTTGCGGGGGAGCCCCATTTTTCAGTTCTTC. It codes for CASSLRGSPIFQFF.

The chain couples TRBV10-3 to TRBJ2-5, with D possibly TRBD1 on 5 matching bases. Per germline, CDR1 ENHRY and CDR2 SYGVKD. CDR3 size: 15 residues. V lost 4 bases, J lost 2 bases, and 14 bases lay in between. CDR3 in amino acids: CAISVRAQFQETQYF. CDR3 DNA: TGTGCCATCAGTGTCAGGGCCCAATTTCAAGAGACCCAGTACTTC.

This chain uses TRBV11-2 with TRBJ2-5; the D gene is possibly TRBD2 (5 bases). Germline loops: CDR1 SGHAT, CDR2 FQNNGV. The length of the CDR3 is 15 residues. V lost 6 bases, J lost 5 bases, and 19 bases lay in between. The CDR3 loop is CASRTGYYDGETQYF. CDR3 in DNA: TGTGCCAGCAGGACGGGGTATTATGATGGGGAGACCCAGTACTTC.

The chain uses TRBV7-3 and TRBJ2-5; TRBD2 matches at 7 bases. The CDR3 covers 15 residues. Unmatched junction bases numbered 4, after V lost 0 bases and J lost 3 bases. Germline loops: CDR1 SGHTA, CDR2 FQGTGA. CDR3: CASSLTGLAEETQYF. The CDR3 region has the DNA TGTGCCAGCAGCTTAACGGGTCTAGCGGAAGAGACCCAGTACTTC.

The chain uses TRBV6-5 and TRBJ2-3; no clear D. Per germline, CDR1 MNHEY and CDR2 SVGAGI. Trimming removed 3 bases from V and 6 bases from J, with 13 bases in between. The CDR3 sequence is 14 residues long. This chain's CDR3 is CASSYSATTDTQYF. DNA for the CDR3: TGTGCCAGCAGTTATTCAGCGACCACGGATACGCAGTATTTT.

The gene calls are TRBV6-6 and TRBJ1-2; the match to TRBD1 covers 10 bases. In germline, CDR1 is MNHNY, CDR2 SVGAGI (reference sequence). The CDR3 spans 14 residues. V shed 5 bases and J 8 bases; nucleotides not matched to a gene: 8. The CDR3 DNA sequence: TGTGCCAGCAGTCCTCGGACAGGGGGAAGGGGCTACACCTTC. Its protein is CASSPRTGGRGYTF.

V is TRBV5-5 and J is TRBJ1-5; D unclear. Trimming took 4 bases from V and 7 from J, leaving 12 bases between them. This CDR3 is 13 amino acids long. In germline, CDR1 is SGHKS, CDR2 YYEKEE (reference sequence). The CDR3 DNA is TGTGCCAGCAGCCATGCTACGGGACAGCCCCAGCATTTT. Residues: CASSHATGQPQHF.

The chain combines TRBV5-8 with TRBJ2-1; 10 nucleotides match TRBD1. Germline CDR1 and CDR2: SGHTS and YDEGEE. The V gene end was trimmed by 1 base and the J gene end by 4 bases; junction bases not matched to a gene: 5. CDR3 length: 16 amino acids. The CDR3 DNA reads TGTGCCAGCAGCTTGCAGGGGGACAGGGGTTACAATGAGCAGTTCTTC. Encoded protein: CASSLQGDRGYNEQFF.

The genes are TRBV4-3 and TRBJ1-1; D gene ambiguous. The CDR3 runs 11 residues. From germline, CDR1 is LGHNA and CDR2 YSLEER. V was shortened by 0 bases and J by 8 bases, with 4 bases between the two germline ends. The CDR3 nucleotides read TGCGCCAGCAGCCAAGACAGGGAAGCTTTCTTT. Translation: CASSQDREAFF.

The chain is built from TRBV4-3 and TRBJ2-7, with D uncertain. Trimming removed 0 bases from V and 2 bases from J, with 8 bases in between. The CDR3 covers 14 residues. CDR1 LGHNA and CDR2 YSLEER come from the germline V gene. This CDR3 reads CASSQEWATYEQYF. The CDR3 bases are TGCGCCAGCAGCCAAGAGTGGGCCACCTACGAGCAGTACTTC.

Comment on this clone: Additional DNA sequences in this sample encode the identical CDR3. The V and J genes are TRBV3-1 (or the pseudogene TRBV3-2) and TRBJ2-7; D is unresolved. The CDR3 totals 12 residues. The V gene's germline CDR1 is LGHDT and CDR2 YNNKEL (reference sequence). V was pared by 1 base and J by 0 bases, with 1 base between. The CDR3 region has the DNA TGTGCCAGCAGCCAAGGCTCCTACGAGCAGTACGTC. Protein sequence: CASSQGSYEQYV.

V is TRBV4-1 and J is TRBJ1-3, with D uncertain. Looked up from germline, CDR1 is MGHRA and CDR2 is YSYEKL. V shed 3 bases and J shed 1 base, with 10 bases lying between them. The CDR3 is 15 residues long. The CDR3 reads CASSHGPVSGNTIYF. Written as DNA, the CDR3 is TGCGCCAGCAGCCATGGACCAGTATCTGGAAACACCATATATTTT.

The gene calls are TRBV5-8 and TRBJ1-5; D gene unclear. Deletions cut 4 bases from V and 7 bases from J, with 15 bases between. Germline V gene sequence: CDR1 SGHTS, CDR2 YDEGEE. This CDR3 region has 14 residues. CDR3 in amino acids: CASSPLFGPQPQHF. CDR3 nucleotide sequence: TGTGCCAGCAGCCCGCTTTTTGGGCCCCAGCCCCAGCATTTT.

The chain links TRBV15 to TRBJ2-6, with D unresolved. Germline V gives CDR1 LNHNV, CDR2 YYDKDF (reference sequence). The ends were cut back, 3 bases at V and 9 bases at J, with 9 bases in the middle. The CDR3 spans 13 residues. The CDR3 spells CATSRSRVNVLTF. The CDR3 nucleotides read TGTGCCACCAGCAGGTCTCGGGTCAACGTCCTGACTTTC.

The gene calls are TRBV28 and TRBJ1-2; TRBD1 is a possible D gene (5 bases). V was pared by 7 bases and J by 7 bases, with 7 bases between. The CDR3 extends over 10 amino acids. Germline loops: CDR1 MDHEN, CDR2 SYDVKM. CDR3 in amino acids: CASMRGGYTF. CDR3 nucleotides: TGTGCCAGCATGAGGGGTGGCTACACCTTC.

The V and J genes are TRBV5-1 and TRBJ2-3, with 12 bases identical to TRBD2. The CDR3 has 14 amino acids. V shed 8 bases and J 4 bases; nucleotides not matched to a gene: 5. The germline V gene has CDR1 SGHRS and CDR2 YFSETQ. This CDR3 is CASYLAGGSDTQYF. In nucleotides, the CDR3 is TGCGCCAGTTATCTAGCGGGGGGGTCAGATACGCAGTATTTT.